The T cell receptor beta chain described here comes from a study of CD8+CD57+ T cells in acquired aplastic anemia (dated by TCRdb to between 2017 and 2018). For context, the study as a whole: On average, sorted CD4+ and CD8+ cells yielded 3.2 ug of extracted DNA, with a range of about 0.17 to 27.4 ug. CD8+CD57+ expansion was defined as frequency above the mean frequency observed in healthy subjects. What the study reported, not specific to this receptor: Although some 28 CD8+ CDR3 sequences were shared by patients and controls, these sequences appeared highly expressed in patients and within the immunodominant clones of patients. CD8+ Simpson's diversity did not differ significantly between patients and healthy controls (P=0.060).

Flow cytometry had shown CD8+CD57+ cell expansion in the patients selected for sequencing. All patients had severe acquired aplastic anemia diagnosed by International Study of Aplastic Anemia and Agranulocytosis and Camitta criteria. No patient had received any therapy when blood was sampled. The study deep-sequenced TCR repertoires of sorted CD4+ and CD8+ blood T cells from severe aplastic anemia patients and healthy subjects. Patients were enrolled under clinicaltrials.gov protocols 00001620, 01623167, 00001397, 00071045, 00081523 and 00961064 in the USA. Ficoll-Paque density gradient centrifugation was used to isolate peripheral blood mononuclear cells. Before DNA extraction, CD4+ and CD8+ T cells were sorted by FACS or by magnetic beads. This clonotype was detected many times. This clone's antigen is unknown. No qualities accompany the bases; no much larger clone lies one base away. Genomic DNA was used as template for profiling of TCR beta VDJ combinations and CDR3 sequences. An Illumina HiSeq 2000 was used for TCR repertoire sequencing. The authors' pipeline ran thus. TRBV/TRBJ rearrangement plots, CDR3 size and DJ length profiles, and Simpson's diversity index were used to assess repertoires. The immunodominant clone was defined as the most abundant DNA sequence in deep sequencing data. CDR3 amino acid sequences were checked for sharing between subjects and were compared against published repertoires and the VDJdb database. The public reads were reprocessed in TCRdb via fastp at Q25 and MiXCR, keeping in-frame beta chains. Each record represents a unique CDR3 protein, reported with the most common genes and DNA among its rows. These V and J calls rely on TCRdb rather than the paper's analysis. A total of approximately 470,000 distinct CDR3 sequences appear in this sample, under 40% of them only once. The top ten hold about 0.8% of the sample.

CDR1 and CDR2, per the germline V gene (reference sequence), are LNHDA and SQIVND. Trimming at the junction amounts to 2 bases on V and 0 bases on J, and the germline ends lie 8 bases apart. The CDR3 measures 15 amino acids from cysteine to phenylalanine. The CDR3 DNA has 45 bases and is translated from base 1. This sequence was found in a human donor with aplastic anemia. Sequenced material: sorted CD4+, CD8+, or CD8+CD57+ T cells (not recorded which) from PBMCs. The rearrangement joined TRBV19 to TRBJ1-5, with the D segment identity uncertain. The base sequence is TGTGCCAGTAGTATAACACCCGATAGCAATCAGCCCCAGCATTTT. Its protein is CASSITPDSNQPQHF.